This TCR beta chain was identified in a study of T cell repertoires in cytomegalovirus infection. One entry per CDR3 protein results from TCRdb running MiXCR on the reads. The sample has a few hundred thousand distinct CDR3 sequences, almost 40% seen once. The CDR3 consists of 16 residues. The V gene's germline CDR1 is SGHVS and CDR2 FNYEAQ. Trimming took 1 base from V and 6 from J, leaving 16 bases between them. In this sample, this clonotype turned up many times. Its target is unknown. This sequence originates from a human donor in good health (CMV status not recorded). Some clones in this sample may be carry-over from other donors' samples. The input for sequencing was cultured PBMCs, taken from culture after CMV antigen stimulation. V usage is TRBV7-6 and J usage is TRBJ1-5; D may be TRBD1 (6 bases). The CDR3 DNA reads TGTGCCAGCAGCTTAGAACAGGGAGGAAATGGTCAGCCCCAGCATTTT. Its translation: CASSLEQGGNGQPQHF.